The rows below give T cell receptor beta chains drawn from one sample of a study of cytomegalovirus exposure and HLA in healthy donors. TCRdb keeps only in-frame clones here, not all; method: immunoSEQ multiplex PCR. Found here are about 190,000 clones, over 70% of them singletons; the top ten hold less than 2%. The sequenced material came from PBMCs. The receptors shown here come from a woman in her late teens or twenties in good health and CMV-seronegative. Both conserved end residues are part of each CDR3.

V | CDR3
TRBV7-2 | CAIKAGIDSYNEQFF
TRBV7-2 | CASSLSTGANYGYTF
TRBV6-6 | CASKPGTGSNQPQHF
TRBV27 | CASSSPDIYEQYF
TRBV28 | CASSSLTGNTEAFF
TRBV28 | CASSFIIGRVGSSNTGELFF
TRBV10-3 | CAISESIQGIGEQYF
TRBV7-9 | CASSFQGVNTEAFF
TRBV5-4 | CASRKDYRGSGGDTQYF
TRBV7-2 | CASSLQGTSDYEQYF
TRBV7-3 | CASSPRRDTNTGELFF
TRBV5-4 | CASSFGRTYEQYF
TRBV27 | CASSPFLGSPHQTQYF
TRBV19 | CASSIGPGDHEQYF
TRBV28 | CASSLVTQGGTDTQYF
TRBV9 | CASSVDSQGARNTIYF
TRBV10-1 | CASSEPGGEQFF
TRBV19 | CASSIDRGLTEAFF
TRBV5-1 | CASSLGLGLNTEAFF
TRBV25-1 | CASSELRGSPTDTQYF
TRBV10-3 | CAISGGETQYF
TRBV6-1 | CASSSSRSNQPQHF
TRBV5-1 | CASSQGQEVPLGGYTF
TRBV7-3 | CASSAGQGYGYTF
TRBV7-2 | CASSLVPRTGELFF
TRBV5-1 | CASSLARGFNSPLHF
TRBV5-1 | CASSLSASGLIQETQYF
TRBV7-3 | CASSLGGGYEQYF
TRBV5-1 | CASTNSGTGGSGYTF
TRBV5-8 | CASTSGRGESYNEQFF
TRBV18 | CASSRGRDYEQYF
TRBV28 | CASSLKWRSYEQYF
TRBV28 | CASSTGPNYGYTF
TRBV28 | CASSLGTAYSNQPQHF
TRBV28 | CASRREAVPNEQYF
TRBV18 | CASSQGAPSTDQPQHF
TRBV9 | CASSFSGGPTDTQYF
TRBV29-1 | CSVDTGGSGNTIYF
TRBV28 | CASSLEGRQHF
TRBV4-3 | CASSHSRQGGSYEQYF